This entry features one TCR beta chain sequence. Its antigen is unidentified. V lost 0 bases and J 0 bases, leaving 6 bases between the germline ends. The germline V gene has CDR1 SGHNT and CDR2 YYREEE (reference sequence). This CDR3 comprises 14 residues. The data stem from a study of T cell responses to AZD1222 COVID-19 vaccine. On the study more broadly: It was second doses at about 4 or about 12 weeks that were pooled.

Study-wide points: There were mostly white British donors and more females than males, and clonal diversity was possibly underestimated.

Some clones are missing from TCRdb's copy, which holds only in-frame ones; the method was immunoSEQ multiplex PCR. The table records about 99,000 clones, 90% to 95% of them present only once. This TCR derives from an adult in good health. The specimen was peripheral blood, collected on day 0 of AZD1222 vaccination. V and J are TRBV5-4 and TRBJ1-2; no reliable D call. The chain's CDR3 is CASSLATANYGYTF. CDR3 sequence (DNA): TGTGCCAGCAGCTTGGCCACAGCTAACTATGGCTACACCTTC. The full variable domain, in which reference TRBV5-4 and TRBJ1-2 provide the parts outside the CDR3, is ETGVTQSPTHLIKTRGQQVTLRCSSQSGHNTVSWYQQALGQGPQFIFQYYREEENGRGNFPPRFSGLQFPNYSSELNVNALELDDSALYLCASSLATANYGYTFGSGTRLTVV.